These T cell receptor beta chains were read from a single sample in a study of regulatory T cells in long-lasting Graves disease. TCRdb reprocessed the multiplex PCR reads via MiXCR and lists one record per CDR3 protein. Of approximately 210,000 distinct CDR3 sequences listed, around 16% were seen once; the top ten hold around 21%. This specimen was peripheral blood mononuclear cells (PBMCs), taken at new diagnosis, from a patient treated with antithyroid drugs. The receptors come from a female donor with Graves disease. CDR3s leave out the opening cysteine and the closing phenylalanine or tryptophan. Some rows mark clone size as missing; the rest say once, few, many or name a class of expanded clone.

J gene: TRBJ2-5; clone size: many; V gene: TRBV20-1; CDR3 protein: SARDLVGKAGLETQY
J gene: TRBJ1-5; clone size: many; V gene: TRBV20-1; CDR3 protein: SARERGWAGNQPQH
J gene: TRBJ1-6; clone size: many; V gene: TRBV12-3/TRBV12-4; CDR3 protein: ASTWSRNSPLH
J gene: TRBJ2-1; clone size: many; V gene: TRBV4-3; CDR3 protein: ASSQGYWTGSYNEQF
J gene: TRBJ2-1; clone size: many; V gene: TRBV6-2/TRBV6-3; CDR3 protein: ASSPDWGEQF
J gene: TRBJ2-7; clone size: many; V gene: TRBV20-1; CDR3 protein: SAHRGKTYEQY
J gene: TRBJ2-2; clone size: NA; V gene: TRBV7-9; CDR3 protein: ATQGPWGGELF
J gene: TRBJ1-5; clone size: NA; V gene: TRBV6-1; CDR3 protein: ASSRPGTRSNQPQH
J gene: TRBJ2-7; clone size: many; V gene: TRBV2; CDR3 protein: ASSWRGGQY
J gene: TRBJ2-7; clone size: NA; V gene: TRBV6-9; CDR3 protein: ASSYDTTGSYEQY
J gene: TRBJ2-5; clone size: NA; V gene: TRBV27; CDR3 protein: ASSTLVGREEETQY
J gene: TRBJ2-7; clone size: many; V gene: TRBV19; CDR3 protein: ASSSSGTDSYEQY
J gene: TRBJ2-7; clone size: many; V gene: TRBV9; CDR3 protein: ASSYRTGLPYEQY
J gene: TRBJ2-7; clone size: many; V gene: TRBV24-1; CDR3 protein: ATSDSGGKDEQY
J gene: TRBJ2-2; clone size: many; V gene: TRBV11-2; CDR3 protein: ASNRQGGTGELF